These 16 T cell receptor beta chains originate from one sample sequenced in a study of cytomegalovirus exposure and HLA in healthy donors. Sequencing used immunoSEQ multiplex PCR; TCRdb keeps in-frame clones, though not all of them. The table records 170,000 or so clones, roughly 80% of them present only once. The source material was PBMCs. These receptors all come from a woman aged 18 to 35 in good health and CMV-seropositive.

V usage is TRBV29-1 and J usage is TRBJ1-2, with D perhaps TRBD1 (6 bases). V lost 4 bases to trimming and J lost 6 bases, with 12 bases between them. The CDR3 spans 12 residues. CDR1 is SQVTM, CDR2 ANQGSEA, per germline. The CDR3: CSVVGAGDGYTF. DNA for the CDR3: TGCAGCGTTGTCGGAGCAGGGGATGGCTACACCTTC. The full variable domain, with the rest looked up from reference TRBV29-1 and TRBJ1-2, is SAVISQKPSRDICQRGTSLTIQCQVDSQVTMMFWYRQQPGQSLTLIATANQGSEATYESGFVIDKFPISRPNLTFSTLTVSNMSPEDSSIYLCSVVGAGDGYTFGSGTRLTVV.

This chain joins TRBV11-1 and TRBJ2-7; 7 bases are shared with TRBD2. The trim removed 6 bases at V and 2 bases at J, leaving 10 bases unmatched. The CDR3 runs 15 residues. Germline lookup yields CDR1 SGHAT and CDR2 FQDESV (reference sequence). CDR3 nucleotide sequence: TGTGCCAGCAGACCTCGGTCTAGCGGCACCTACGAGCAGTACTTC. As protein: CASRPRSSGTYEQYF.

The rearrangement links TRBV5-1 to TRBJ2-2; D ambiguous. Germline CDR1 reads SGHRS; CDR2 reads YFSETQ. The CDR3 contains 15 residues. V was clipped by 4 bases and J by 1 base, with 11 bases between them. The CDR3 is CASSPVYVNTGELFF. Here the CDR3 DNA reads TGCGCCAGCAGCCCGGTCTATGTGAACACCGGGGAGCTGTTTTTT.

The chain joins TRBV2 to TRBJ1-1; D remains unclear. CDR1 and CDR2 (germline): SNHLY, FYNNEI. V was cut by 7 bases and J by 6 bases, with 12 bases left in between. This CDR3 has 12 residues. Here the CDR3 DNA reads TGTGCCAGCATGACTGGGTCCTCTGAAGCTTTCTTT. Its protein product is CASMTGSSEAFF.

This sequence joins TRBV18 and TRBJ2-2, with TRBD1 as a possible D gene (5 bases). The germline V and J ends were trimmed by 6 bases and 1 base, with 12 bases remaining between them. The germline V gene encodes CDR1 KGHSH and CDR2 LQKENI. The CDR3 is 15 residues long. The CDR3 loop is CASSQTALNTGELFF. CDR3 sequence (DNA): TGTGCCAGCTCCCAGACAGCCTTGAACACCGGGGAGCTGTTTTTT.

The CDR3 reads CASSSGGRANEKLFF. CDR3 bases: TGTGCCAGCAGTTCTGGGGGGAGGGCTAATGAAAAACTGTTTTTT. The chain combines TRBV27 with TRBJ1-4, with a possible D match to TRBD1 (5 bases). The CDR3 has 15 residues. CDR1 MNHEY and CDR2 SMNVEV come from the germline V gene (reference sequence). V gave up 4 bases and J gave up 3 bases, with 12 bases separating them. Drawing the rest from reference TRBV27 and TRBJ1-4, the complete variable domain is EAQVTQNPRYLITVTGKKLTVTCSQNMNHEYMSWYRQDPGLGLRQIYYSMNVEVTDKGDVPEGYKVSRKEKRNFPLILESPSPNQTSLYFCASSSGGRANEKLFFGSGTQLSVL.

The chain recombines TRBV19 with TRBJ1-1; D not certain. There are 12 residues in the CDR3. Germline CDR1 and CDR2: LNHDA and SQIVND (reference sequence). Trimming pared 7 bases from V and 1 base from J, leaving 7 bases between. The CDR3 region has the DNA TGTGCCAGTACCTACCGGAACACTGAAGCTTTCTTT. Translation: CASTYRNTEAFF.

The chain is built from TRBV2 and TRBJ1-1; D is perhaps TRBD1 (5 bases). Trimming left V 10 bases short and J 6 bases short, with 9 bases between. The CDR3 length is 10 residues. From germline, CDR1 is SNHLY and CDR2 FYNNEI. CDR3 protein: CATQGSEAFF. The CDR3 DNA sequence: TGTGCCACTCAGGGATCTGAAGCTTTCTTT.

The chain carries TRBV2 and TRBJ2-2, with 9 bases that match TRBD1. The CDR3 is 14 amino acids. The V segment lost 6 bases and the J segment 7 bases; nucleotides outside the gene matches: 6. Germline-derived CDR1 and CDR2 are SNHLY and FYNNEI. Here the CDR3 reads CASRGTGQGGELFF. The DNA of the CDR3 is TGTGCCAGCAGGGGGACAGGGCAGGGCGGGGAGCTGTTTTTT.

The chain has TRBV10-3 and TRBJ2-7; a possible D gene is TRBD1 (6 bases). Trimming took 4 bases from V and 4 from J, leaving 14 bases between them. This CDR3 has 14 residues. Germline V lookup: CDR1 ENHRY, CDR2 SYGVKD. The CDR3 spells CAISGQGKLYEQYF. In nucleotides, the CDR3 is TGTGCCATCAGTGGGCAGGGGAAACTATACGAGCAGTACTTC.

V is TRBV5-6 and J is TRBJ2-7; possibly TRBD2 for D (5 bases). Looked up from germline, CDR1 is SGHDT and CDR2 is YYEEEE. V lost 2 bases and J 6 bases, leaving 9 bases between the germline ends. The CDR3 consists of 12 residues. CDR3 in amino acids: CASSFTRGEQYF. The CDR3 nucleotides are TGTGCCAGCAGCTTTACTCGGGGCGAGCAGTACTTC.

V usage is TRBV4-1 and J usage is TRBJ2-7; D remains ambiguous. The CDR3 has 13 residues. V lost 3 bases to trimming and J lost 0 bases, with 6 bases between them. CDR1 and CDR2 from the germline V gene are MGHRA and YSYEKL. This CDR3 is CASSHVSSYEQYF. The CDR3 coding sequence is TGCGCCAGCAGCCACGTTAGCTCCTACGAGCAGTACTTC.

The rearrangement links TRBV5-1 to TRBJ2-1; maybe TRBD1 (7 bases). Germline CDR1 and CDR2: SGHRS and YFSETQ. The CDR3 spans 16 residues. The V end lost 3 bases, the J end lost 7 bases, and 20 bases lay between the germline ends. The CDR3 here is CASSSGVGQAVNEQFF. CDR3 nucleotides: TGCGCCAGCAGCTCGGGGGTAGGACAGGCAGTTAATGAGCAGTTCTTC.

V and J are TRBV6-4 and TRBJ2-7; 12 bases match TRBD2. Trimming at V came to 6 bases and at J to 3 bases, leaving 6 bases not matched to a gene. The CDR3 totals 15 residues. The germline gives CDR1 MRHNA, CDR2 SNTAGT. DNA for the CDR3: TGTGCCAGCAGCGAGACTAGCGGGGGAATCTACGAGCAGTACTTC. As protein: CASSETSGGIYEQYF.

The genes are TRBV19 and TRBJ2-1; 10 positions match TRBD1. This CDR3 comprises 14 residues. Germline CDR1 LNHDA, CDR2 SQIVND (reference sequence). V lost 7 bases and J lost 6; bases outside the gene matches: 6. The CDR3 coding sequence is TGTGCCAGTAAACCGGGACAGGGGCCCAATGAGCAGTTCTTC. Translated, it gives CASKPGQGPNEQFF. Supplemented by reference TRBV19 and TRBJ2-1, the full variable domain reads DGGITQSPKYLFRKEGQNVTLSCEQNLNHDAMYWYRQDPGQGLRLIYYSQIVNDFQKGDIAEGYSVSREKKESFPLTVTSAQKNPTAFYLCASKPGQGPNEQFFGPGTRLTVL.

The chain joins TRBV28 to TRBJ2-7; the match to TRBD1 covers 9 bases. The V gene's germline CDR1 is MDHEN and CDR2 SYDVKM. This CDR3 is built from 12 residues. Trimming at V came to 10 bases and at J to 8 bases, leaving 9 bases not matched to a gene. This CDR3 reads CATSGTGSKQYF. CDR3 nucleotide sequence: TGTGCCACTTCCGGGACAGGGTCCAAGCAGTACTTC. The full variable domain, its missing parts supplied by reference TRBV28 and TRBJ2-7, is DVKVTQSSRYLVKRTGEKVFLECVQDMDHENMFWYRQDPGLGLRLIYFSYDVKMKEKGDIPEGYSVSREKKERFSLILESASTNQTSMYLCATSGTGSKQYFGPGTRLTVT.